Listed here are 26 T cell receptor beta chains from one sample, sequenced in a study of patients and donors after allogeneic stem cell transplantation. Each CDR3 protein gets one entry after TCRdb re-called the RT-PCR reads with MiXCR. The sample has some 200,000 distinct CDR3 sequences, more than 35% seen once. Input material: blood, either unsorted or a sorted T cell fraction (not recorded which). These receptors all come from a human donor who was either an allogeneic HSCT recipient or a stem cell or donor lymphocyte infusion donor (not recorded which). It is not recorded whose cells these are; they may come from a transplant donor.

The chain links TRBV18 to TRBJ2-1; no firm D call. Trimming removed 6 bases at V and 4 bases at J, with 10 bases between. The germline V gene encodes CDR1 KGHSH and CDR2 LQKENI. The CDR3 totals 13 residues. CDR3 nucleotide sequence: TGTGCCAGCTCGCCTCCATCTTACAATGAGCAGTTCTTC. Protein product: CASSPPSYNEQFF.

This clonotype has a handful of counts. The rearrangement joins TRBV7-2 to TRBJ2-2; D gene unclear. The CDR3 has 14 amino acids. Germline CDR1 reads SGHTA; CDR2 reads FQGNSA. V lost 6 bases and J lost 6, with 14 bases in between. Here the CDR3 DNA reads TGTGCCAGCAGTTCCCTGAGTGGGGCCGGGGAGCTGTTTTTT. This codes for CASSSLSGAGELFF.

This chain connects TRBV6-1 to TRBJ1-6; D is perhaps TRBD1 (5 bases). V lost 6 bases to trimming and J lost 9 bases, with 9 bases between them. The length of the CDR3 is 12 residues. Germline values: CDR1 MNHNS, CDR2 SASEGT. CDR3 amino acids: CASRQAASPLHF. In nucleotides, the CDR3 is TGTGCCAGCAGACAGGCAGCTTCACCCCTCCACTTT.

CDR3: CASSPGGASNQPQHF. CDR3 nucleotide sequence: TGTGCCAGCAGTCCGGGGGGCGCGAGCAATCAGCCCCAGCATTTT. The chain uses TRBV9 and TRBJ1-5; tentatively, D is TRBD1 (6 bases). CDR1 is SGDLS, CDR2 YYNGEE, per germline. The CDR3 contains 15 residues. Trimming left V 5 bases short and J 1 base short, with 13 bases between.

The V gene is TRBV5-6, the J gene TRBJ1-1; D is uncertain. The V end lost 3 bases, the J end lost 0 bases, and 12 bases lay between the germline ends. The germline V gene has CDR1 SGHDT and CDR2 YYEEEE. The CDR3 is 15 amino acids. CDR3 sequence reads: CASSSAQMMNTEAFF. The CDR3, as DNA: TGTGCCAGCAGCTCGGCACAGATGATGAACACTGAAGCTTTCTTT.

The chain recombines TRBV9 with TRBJ2-1; D possibly corresponds to TRBD2 (5 bases). CDR3 size: 15 residues. Germline V gives CDR1 SGDLS, CDR2 YYNGEE. V gave up 0 bases and J gave up 6 bases, with 13 bases separating them. Here the CDR3 reads CASSVGGSGGNEQFF. As DNA, the CDR3 is TGTGCCAGCAGCGTAGGTGGGAGCGGAGGCAATGAGCAGTTCTTC.

This clonotype was detected only a few times. V usage is TRBV20-1 and J usage is TRBJ1-1; D gene uncertain. The CDR3 extends over 15 amino acids. Trimming pared 5 bases from V and 1 base from J, leaving 17 bases between. Germline-derived CDR1 and CDR2 are DFQATT and SNEGSKA (reference sequence). The CDR3 loop reads CSADASRTGNTEAFF. The CDR3 coding sequence is TGCAGTGCTGACGCGTCGAGGACGGGGAACACTGAAGCTTTCTTT.

This chain joins TRBV5-1 and TRBJ1-1; D not certain. This CDR3 has 14 amino acids. The germline V gene encodes CDR1 SGHRS and CDR2 YFSETQ. V was cut by 2 bases and J by 0 bases, with 8 bases left in between. The CDR3 loop is CASSFQNLNTEAFF. The CDR3, as DNA: TGCGCCAGCAGCTTCCAAAACTTGAACACTGAAGCTTTCTTT.

This clonotype was detected many times. The genes are TRBV24-1 and TRBJ2-3, with D perhaps being TRBD1 or TRBD2 (5 bases each). CDR1 is KGHDR, CDR2 SFDVKD, per germline. The CDR3 length is 13 residues. V lost 4 bases to trimming and J lost 6 bases, with 10 bases between them. Here the CDR3 reads CATSEFRGDTQYF. The CDR3 DNA is TGTGCCACCAGTGAATTCCGGGGCGATACGCAGTATTTT.

The V call is TRBV4-3, the J call TRBJ2-1; a weak D match, TRBD2 (5 bases). The CDR3 has 17 amino acids. Trimming pared 6 bases from V and 3 bases from J, leaving 21 bases between. The germline V gene encodes CDR1 LGHNA and CDR2 YSLEER. The CDR3 bases are TGCGCCAGCAGGCACCAAAAGATTGGACTGCACTACAATGAGCAGTTCTTC. This codes for CASRHQKIGLHYNEQFF.

This clonotype came up a few times. The chain combines TRBV7-7 with TRBJ1-2; D call uncertain. Looked up from germline, CDR1 is SSHAT and CDR2 is FNYEAQ (reference sequence). V lost 5 bases and J lost 8, with 15 bases in between. The CDR3 runs to 13 residues. The CDR3 loop reads CASSTRKRRGYTF. The DNA for the CDR3 is TGTGCCAGCAGCACCCGGAAAAGGAGGGGCTACACCTTC.

J is TRBJ2-4 and V is TRBV7-2; D is perhaps TRBD1 (6 bases). Germline assignment: CDR1 SGHTA and CDR2 FQGNSA. CDR3 length equals 13 residues. V was cut by 6 bases and J by 7 bases, with 13 bases left in between. CDR3 sequence (DNA): TGTGCCAGCAGTCTCCGGACAGCGAACATTCAGTACTTC. This sequence encodes CASSLRTANIQYF. The full variable domain, its missing parts supplied by reference TRBV7-2 and TRBJ2-4, is GAGVSQSPSNKVTEKGKDVELRCDPISGHTALYWYRQSLGQGLEFLIYFQGNSAPDKSGLPSDRFSAERTGGSVSTLTIQRTQQEDSAVYLCASSLRTANIQYFGAGTRLSVL.

The chain is built from TRBV14 and TRBJ2-1; TRBD1 might be the D (6 bases). Trimming removed 5 bases from V and 3 bases from J, with 14 bases in between. Germline loops: CDR1 SGHDN, CDR2 FVKESK. The CDR3 is made up of 15 amino acids. CDR3 DNA sequence: TGTGCCAGCAGCGCTCACCAGGGGCTCTACAATGAGCAGTTCTTC. Residues: CASSAHQGLYNEQFF.

The chain recombines TRBV4-1 with TRBJ1-5; the D is unclear. The CDR3 totals 16 residues. V lost 3 bases, J lost 0 bases, and 12 bases lay in between. Germline lookup yields CDR1 MGHRA and CDR2 YSYEKL. CDR3 in amino acids: CASSHYVVDSNQPQHF. The CDR3 DNA sequence: TGCGCCAGCAGCCATTATGTAGTGGATAGCAATCAGCCCCAGCATTTT.

This chain joins TRBV9 and TRBJ2-7, with D unclear. CDR1 is SGDLS and CDR2 is YYNGEE in the germline V gene. V was clipped by 1 base and J by 0 bases, with 8 bases between them. CDR3 size: 14 residues. The CDR3 coding sequence is TGTGCCAGCAGCGTATATTCAGACTCCTACGAGCAGTACTTC. Amino acids: CASSVYSDSYEQYF.

This chain links TRBV14 with TRBJ2-7, with D maybe TRBD1 (6 bases). The germline V gene has CDR1 SGHDN and CDR2 FVKESK. The CDR3 sequence is 16 residues long. Trimming stripped 0 bases from V and 0 bases from J, with 12 bases between. The CDR3 here is CASSQEGAQGSYEQYF. The DNA for the CDR3 is TGTGCCAGCAGCCAAGAGGGAGCACAGGGCTCCTACGAGCAGTACTTC.

This clonotype turned up a few times. The rearrangement links TRBV7-3 to TRBJ1-1, with TRBD1 matching 8 bases. V trimming: 3 bases; J trimming: 11 bases; junction bases outside the gene matches: 8. The CDR3 runs 13 residues. Germline CDR1 reads SGHTA; CDR2 reads FQGTGA. The CDR3 coding sequence is TGTGCCAGCAGCTTCGGGACAGGAGGCGCGGCTTTCTTT. This encodes CASSFGTGGAAFF.

This rearrangement joins TRBV6-5 to TRBJ1-6; D might be TRBD1 (5 bases). Germline loops: CDR1 MNHEY, CDR2 SVGAGI. V lost 2 bases and J lost 9, with 14 bases in between. CDR3 length equals 15 residues. The CDR3 coding sequence is TGTGCCAGCAGTTACGCAGGGCGACGCACTTCACCCCTCCACTTT. Protein sequence: CASSYAGRRTSPLHF.

This clonotype was seen more than once but under ten times. The CDR3 bases are TGTGCCACCTCACCAGGAAATGAAAAACTGTTTTTT. Amino acid sequence: CATSPGNEKLFF. The genes are TRBV15 and TRBJ1-4; D is ambiguous. CDR3 size: 12 residues. Germline V gene data show CDR1 as LNHNV and CDR2 as YYDKDF (reference sequence). V shed 8 bases and J shed 5 bases, with 9 bases lying between them. The whole variable domain, remainder taken from reference TRBV15 and TRBJ1-4, is DAMVIQNPRYQVTQFGKPVTLSCSQTLNHNVMYWYQQKSSQAPKLLFHYYDKDFNNEADTPDNFQSRRPNTSFCFLDIRSPGLGDTAMYLCATSPGNEKLFFGSGTQLSVL.

J is TRBJ1-4 and V is TRBV13; TRBD1 is a possible D gene (5 bases). The CDR3 has 14 residues. Trimming took 3 bases from V and 7 from J, leaving 12 bases between them. Looked up from germline, CDR1 is PRHDT and CDR2 is FYEKMQ (reference sequence). The CDR3 loop is CASSFFQGGEKLFF. CDR3 DNA sequence: TGTGCCAGCAGCTTTTTTCAGGGAGGTGAAAAACTGTTTTTT.

This chain joins TRBV5-4 and TRBJ1-2; the D is unclear. The length of the CDR3 is 13 residues. V lost 0 bases, J lost 6 bases, and 9 bases lay in between. In germline, CDR1 is SGHNT, CDR2 YYREEE (reference sequence). CDR3 bases: TGTGCCAGCAGCTTGGCCCGTGGGGATGGCTACACCTTC. It codes for CASSLARGDGYTF.

The chain carries TRBV5-1 and TRBJ2-5; 11 positions match TRBD2. In germline, CDR1 is SGHRS, CDR2 YFSETQ. The CDR3 has 16 residues. Trimming at V came to 4 bases and at J to 3 bases, leaving 8 bases not matched to a gene. Here the CDR3 reads CASSLGQLAGEETQYF. CDR3 DNA: TGCGCCAGCAGCCTAGGGCAACTAGCGGGAGAAGAGACCCAGTACTTC.

This rearrangement joins TRBV30 to TRBJ1-4; 8 bases agree with TRBD1. The ends lost 5 bases at V and 3 bases at J; junction bases unmatched: 2. This CDR3 region has 13 residues. Germline CDR1 reads GTSNPN; CDR2 reads SVGIG (reference sequence). The CDR3 DNA is TGTGCCTGGGGACAGGGTCCTAATGAAAAACTGTTTTTT. It is translated as CAWGQGPNEKLFF. Full variable domain (outside the CDR3, taken from reference TRBV30 and TRBJ1-4): SQTIHQWPATLVQPVGSPLSLECTVEGTSNPNLYWYRQAAGRGLQLLFYSVGIGQISSEVPQNLSASRPQDRQFILSSKKLLLSDSGFYLCAWGQGPNEKLFFGSGTQLSVL.

This clonotype was seen a few times. The gene calls are TRBV2 and TRBJ1-1; 7 nucleotides align to TRBD1. In germline, CDR1 is SNHLY, CDR2 FYNNEI. CDR3 length: 15 amino acids. Trimming at V came to 4 bases and at J to 0 bases, leaving 5 bases not matched to a gene. The CDR3 loop reads CASSGEGQLNTEAFF. CDR3 bases: TGTGCCAGCAGTGGGGAGGGACAGCTGAACACTGAAGCTTTCTTT.

This clonotype was seen more than once but under ten times. CDR3 protein: CAISETPTSSPLHF. CDR3 DNA sequence: TGTGCCATCAGTGAGACGCCTACAAGCTCACCCCTCCACTTT. V usage is TRBV10-3 and J usage is TRBJ1-6; D unresolved. V was clipped by 2 bases and J by 10 bases, with 12 bases between them. There are 14 residues in the CDR3. Germline CDR1 reads ENHRY; CDR2 reads SYGVKD.

This clonotype was detected many times. The rearrangement links TRBV7-2 to TRBJ1-1; D unresolved. V shed 1 base and J shed 1 base, with 7 bases lying between them. Germline-derived CDR1 and CDR2 are SGHTA and FQGNSA. The CDR3 is made up of 14 amino acids. The DNA for the CDR3 is TGTGCCAGCAGCTTAGTAGGGAGGAACACTGAAGCTTTCTTT. Amino acid sequence: CASSLVGRNTEAFF.